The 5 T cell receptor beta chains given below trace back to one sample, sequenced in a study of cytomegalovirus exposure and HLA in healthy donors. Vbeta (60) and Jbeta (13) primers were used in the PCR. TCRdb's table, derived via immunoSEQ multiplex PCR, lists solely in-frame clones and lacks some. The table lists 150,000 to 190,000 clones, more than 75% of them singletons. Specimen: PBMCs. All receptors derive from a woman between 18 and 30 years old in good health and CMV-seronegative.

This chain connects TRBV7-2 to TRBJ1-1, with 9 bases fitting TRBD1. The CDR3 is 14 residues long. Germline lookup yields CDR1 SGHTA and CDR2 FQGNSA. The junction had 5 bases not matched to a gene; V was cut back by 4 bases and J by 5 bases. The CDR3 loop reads CASSSDRGWTEAFF. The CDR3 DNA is TGTGCCAGCAGCTCGGACAGGGGTTGGACTGAAGCTTTCTTT.

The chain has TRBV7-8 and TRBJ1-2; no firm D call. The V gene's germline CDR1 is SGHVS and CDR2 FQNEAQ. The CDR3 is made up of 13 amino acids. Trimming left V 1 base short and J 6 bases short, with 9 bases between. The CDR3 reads CASSLELVNGYTF. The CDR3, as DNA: TGTGCCAGCAGCTTAGAACTTGTCAATGGCTACACCTTC.

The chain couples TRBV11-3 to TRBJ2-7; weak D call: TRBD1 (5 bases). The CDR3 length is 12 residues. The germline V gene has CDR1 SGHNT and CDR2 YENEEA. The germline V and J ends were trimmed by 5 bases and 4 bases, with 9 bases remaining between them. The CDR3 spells CASSGAAYEQYF. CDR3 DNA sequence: TGTGCCAGCAGCGGGGCGGCGTACGAGCAGTACTTC.

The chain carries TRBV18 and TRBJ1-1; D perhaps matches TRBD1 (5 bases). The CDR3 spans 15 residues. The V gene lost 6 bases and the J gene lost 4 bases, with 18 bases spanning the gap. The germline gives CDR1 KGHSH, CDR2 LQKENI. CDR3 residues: CASSPGFGGSTEAFF. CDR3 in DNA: TGTGCCAGCTCCCCGGGGTTCGGGGGGTCCACTGAAGCTTTCTTT.

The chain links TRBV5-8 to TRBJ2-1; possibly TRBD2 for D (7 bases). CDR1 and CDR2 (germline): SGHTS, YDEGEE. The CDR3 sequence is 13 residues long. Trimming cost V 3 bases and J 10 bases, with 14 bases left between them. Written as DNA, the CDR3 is TGTGCCAGCAGCTGGGGGCCTAGCGGAGAGCAGTTCTTC. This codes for CASSWGPSGEQFF.